This T cell receptor beta chain was recorded in a study of cytomegalovirus exposure and HLA in healthy donors (dated by TCRdb to 2017 to 2019). Looking at the study overall: In an earlier analysis of some 610 of the donors, approximately 260 Gb of sequence data and approximately 100 million unique TCR beta sequences from about 190 million T cells were reported. In the later analysis, no new phenotypic data were used to find candidate immune exposures; instead, reliance was placed on TCR beta sequences and their occurrence across donors. Among 300 to 500 genotyped donors of the cohort, an average of around 250,000 unique TCR beta nucleotide sequences was sequenced per donor, of which about 20% were non-productive. In addition to the first cohort of 650 to 750 subjects, a separate validation cohort of 100 to 150 different subjects was used. To decide whether each TCR beta V gene segment behaved as functional or pseudogenic, an earlier analysis of several hundred of the donors relied on high-throughput TCR beta sequencing. About five DR-DQ haplotypes were treated as single units for association and clustering because of strong linkage in the cohort. A later analysis re-analyzed previously published TCR beta repertoires from 500 to 700 donors and added high-resolution HLA genotyping to study TCR occurrence patterns. Of the approximately 400 genotyped donors, about 80% fell in the genetic ancestry cluster associated with self-reported Caucasian donors. Typing coverage differed by locus: A, B, C, DRB1 and DQB1 were typed in about 620-640 donors, DQA1 in about 500, DPA1 in 606, and DPB1 in roughly 470. The study aimed to test whether signatures of past pathogen exposure could be identified by cataloging public T cell receptors. Class I and class II HLA loci were covered by the typing at four-digit resolution. Around 320 gigabases of sequencing data and 80 million or so unique TCR sequences were included in an early release covering around 650 HLA-typed donors. Every repertoire in the discovery cohort had been generated on one and the same sequencing platform. Donor age, sex, ethnicity and CMV serostatus were compiled together with the repertoire data. A later genetic analysis took genome-wide SNP genotypes for about three fifths of the roughly 700 donors and used that subset as a discovery cohort. The study profiled the T cell repertoires of 666 subjects by immunosequencing and related them to cytomegalovirus serostatus. To predict cytomegalovirus infection status, the study combined high-throughput TCR immunosequencing, statistical association of individual TCRs with disease status, and machine learning. Results the study describes overall, beyond this receptor: In a later genetic analysis, a missense DCLRE1C variant was associated with V-gene and J-gene trimming of TCR beta chains, and the association was replicated in an independent cohort. Presence/absence analyses assumed roughly uniform sequencing depth across donors, an assumption that may not hold. In a later analysis, more than 15,000 TCR beta sequences were associated with specific HLA alleles at a false discovery rate of 0.05. A total of some 180 TCR beta chains were listed by the study as associated with cytomegalovirus. A later analysis found that most CMV-associated TCR beta chains appeared HLA-restricted, with HLA associations seemingly driven largely by CMV exposure. Assigning TCR associations to individual alleles was difficult when HLA alleles, especially DR and DQ, strongly co-occurred. In a later analysis, several top co-occurrence clusters were reported to appear linked to parvovirus B19, influenza, CMV and Epstein-Barr virus. The sequencing pipeline was judged likely to have produced a cluster of highly shared sequence variants as a technical artifact. In an earlier analysis of around 600 of the donors, most TCR beta V segments were observed in productive rearrangements about 87% or about 30% of the time, broadly matching IMGT annotations. A further reported finding was that TCR beta sequences accurately predicted the HLA-A and HLA-B alleles for most subjects in the first cohort. Three of the identified cytomegalovirus-associated TCR beta chains were confirmed in vitro to be specific for cytomegalovirus antigens. Correlated functional status among segregating V segments might reflect linkage disequilibrium, but an unknown experimental factor could not be ruled out. Because HLA typing was missing for some donors at each locus, association tests included only the typed subset. In a later analysis, the rate of TCR association differed among HLA loci, with DRB1 alleles having the most associated TCRs and HLA-C alleles having the fewest. Compared with equally common non-associated chains, HLA-associated TCR beta chains in a later analysis were more clonally expanded and had lower generation probabilities. The 87-base-pair reads could not distinguish some IMGT-functional V segments, including TRBV6-2 and TRBV6-3, so those segments were excluded. The classifier was reported to diagnose cytomegalovirus status with high specificity and sensitivity in both the original and validation cohorts. It was suggested by the authors that the approach could potentially be generalized to other disease states and immunological phenotypes. While some public TCRs were present in many individuals, most TCR sequences turned up only very rarely across donors. In this cohort, only TCR beta chains were sequenced, and detectable features were limited by the absence of alpha or paired-chain data. For the cohort, immune exposure information was limited to CMV serostatus. According to a later genetic analysis, donors in an Asian-associated ancestry cluster had fewer N-insertions in productive TCRs than the approximately 610-donor mean. The earlier analysis of about 600 of the donors excluded fewer than 20 rarely observed V segments, including chromosome 9 orphons, because counts were too low.

Relative to germline, V is missing 0 bases and J is missing 0 bases, with 4 bases of the junction outside any gene match. For CDR1 and CDR2, the germline V gene lists SGHRS and YFSETQ. The CDR3 sequence holds 16 residues, the cysteine and phenylalanine included. Only CDR3 DNA is held: 48 bases, read in frame from base 1. Libraries came from the immunoSEQ multiplex PCR assay. For the multiplex PCR, a mixture combining 60 forward primers for TCR Vbeta segments and 13 reverse primers for TCR Jbeta segments was used. A multiplex PCR assay on genomic DNA amplified the CDR3 region of rearranged TCR beta genes. The amplified TCR beta libraries were sequenced on the Illumina HiSeq System as 87-base-pair reads. The original methods were these. Across the 670 or so repertoires, a later analysis counted tens of millions of unique TCR beta chains, 8.5 million to 12 million of which were shared by at least two donors. Raw reads were error-corrected and collapsed into unique sequences with a nearest-neighbor algorithm that merged closely related sequences to remove PCR and sequencing errors. To assign V, D and J gene segments, CDR3 sequences were aligned to IMGT reference sequences. For a sequence to be retained, at least a six-nucleotide match to both a V gene segment and a J gene segment was required. A rearrangement counted as productive if the CDR3 had no stop codons and remained in frame with V and J, and every other rearrangement counted as non-productive. CDR3 was defined according to IMGT convention as the region running from the second conserved V-encoded cysteine to the conserved J-encoded phenylalanine. The earlier analysis of some 540 of the donors excluded any sequence lacking an unambiguous match to a single V gene segment. An earlier analysis of approximately 590 of the donors called V segments functional above 56.7% productive rearrangements and segregating when the between-donor standard deviation exceeded 5%. A statistical classification framework was built for diagnosing cytomegalovirus status from the catalog of TCR beta chain sequences. In a later analysis, TCR nucleotide sequences were compared against IMGT/GENE-DB human TR gene sequences so that V and J genes could be assigned. The TCRdist pipeline was used in a later analysis to assign CDR3 sequences and most-parsimonious VDJ recombination scenarios. In a later analysis, each TCR beta chain was defined by its CDR3 amino acid sequence together with its V-gene family, and reads lacking a unique V-gene family were excluded. In a later analysis, around 650 highly shared, low-generation-probability nucleotide sequences were removed to address suspected cross-contamination and a sequencing artifact. For each public chain, a later analysis derived a clonal expansion index from normalized ranks of inferred template counts within each repertoire. In a later analysis, generation probabilities were computed using a VDJ recombination model fitted to out-of-frame rearrangements, and the results were checked against IGoR. In a later analysis, TCR-TCR, TCR-HLA and TCR-CMV co-occurrence was scored with hypergeometric tests, and a repertoire-size bias correction was applied to TCR pairs. False discovery rates were estimated in a later analysis by permuting HLA or CMV assignments 20 times. In a later analysis, co-occurring TCRs were grouped using DBSCAN, with TCRdist sequence similarity added in when clustering inside HLA-allele-positive subsets. Co-occurrence clustering excluded repertoires with fewer than 30,000 or more than 120,000 public chains, plus five with anomalous nucleotide sharing. TCRdb took over this immuneACCESS table, retaining in-frame rearrangements with V and J assigned. Such tables are incomplete; in checked studies, under half of the missing clones stem from an unresolved V gene, and the remainder is unexplained. The DNA gave D and trimming, while V, J and clone size come from that table. The sample table records about 72,000 clones. Roughly 5.2% of the sample lies in the top ten.

Comment on this clone: It has no known antigen specificity.

In total, 500 to 700 healthy bone marrow donors made up the cohort. At the time of sampling, every cohort member was nominally healthy, though immune exposures that went unrecorded were likely present. The donor tested CMV seropositive, placing the donor among the 250 to 350 seropositive members of the cohort. A peripheral blood sample was collected from each donor, and TCR beta sequencing was performed on peripheral blood mononuclear cells. Genomic DNA extraction from the blood cell samples was performed with the Qiagen DNeasy Blood Extraction Kit. The specimen was PBMCs. Rearrangement joined TRBV5-1 to TRBJ1-1; 8 of the junction bases match TRBD1. The clonotype originates from a woman aged 40 to 50 in good health and CMV-seropositive. The CDR3 is CASSLDGQGLNTEAFF. The DNA sequence is as follows: TGCGCCAGCAGCTTGGATGGACAGGGATTGAACACTGAAGCTTTCTTT.